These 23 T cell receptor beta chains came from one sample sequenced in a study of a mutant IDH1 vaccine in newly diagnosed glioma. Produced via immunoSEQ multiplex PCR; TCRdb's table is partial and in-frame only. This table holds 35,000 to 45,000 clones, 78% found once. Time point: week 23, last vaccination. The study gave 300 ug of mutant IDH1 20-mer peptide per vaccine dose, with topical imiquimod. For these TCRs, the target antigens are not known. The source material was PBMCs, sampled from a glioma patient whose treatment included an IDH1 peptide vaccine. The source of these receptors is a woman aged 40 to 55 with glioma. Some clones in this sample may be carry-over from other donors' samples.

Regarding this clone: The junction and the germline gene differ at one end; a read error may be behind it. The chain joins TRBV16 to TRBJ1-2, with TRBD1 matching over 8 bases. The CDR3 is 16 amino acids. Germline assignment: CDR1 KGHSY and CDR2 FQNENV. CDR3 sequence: CASSQIALGQGYDYTF. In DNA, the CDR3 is TGTGCCAGCAGCCAAATCGCGTTAGGACAGGGTTATGACTACACCTTC.

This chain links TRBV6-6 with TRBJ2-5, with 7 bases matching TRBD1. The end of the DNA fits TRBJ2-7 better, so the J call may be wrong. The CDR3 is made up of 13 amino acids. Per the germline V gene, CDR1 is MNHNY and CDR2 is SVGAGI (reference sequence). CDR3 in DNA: TGTGCCAGTCGGTTGCAGGGGGACTACGAGCAGTACTTC. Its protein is CASRLQGDYEQYF.

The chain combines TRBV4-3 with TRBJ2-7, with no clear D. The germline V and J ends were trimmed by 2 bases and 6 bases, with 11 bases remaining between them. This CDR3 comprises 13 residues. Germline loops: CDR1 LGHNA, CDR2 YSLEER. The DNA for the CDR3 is TGCGCCAGCAGCCAATCCTACATAGGCGAGCAGTACTTC. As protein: CASSQSYIGEQYF.

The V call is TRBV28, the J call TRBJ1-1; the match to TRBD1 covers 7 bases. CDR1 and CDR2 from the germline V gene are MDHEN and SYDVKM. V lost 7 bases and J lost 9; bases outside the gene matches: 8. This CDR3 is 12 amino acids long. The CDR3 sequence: CASISRTGKAFF. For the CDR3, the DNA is TGTGCCAGCATCTCAAGGACAGGAAAAGCTTTCTTT.

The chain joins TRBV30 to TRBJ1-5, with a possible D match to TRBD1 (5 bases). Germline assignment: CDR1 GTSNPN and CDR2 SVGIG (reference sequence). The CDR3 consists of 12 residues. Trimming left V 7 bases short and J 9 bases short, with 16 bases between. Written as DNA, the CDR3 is TGTGCCTTATCACAGTTGGGGGGGCCCCAGCATTTT. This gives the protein CALSQLGGPQHF.

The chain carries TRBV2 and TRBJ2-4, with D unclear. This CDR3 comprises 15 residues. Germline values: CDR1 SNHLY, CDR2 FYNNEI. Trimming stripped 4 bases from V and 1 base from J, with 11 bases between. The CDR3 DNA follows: TGTGCCAGCAGTGTACCCTCTGTGGCCAAAAACATTCAGTACTTC. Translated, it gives CASSVPSVAKNIQYF.

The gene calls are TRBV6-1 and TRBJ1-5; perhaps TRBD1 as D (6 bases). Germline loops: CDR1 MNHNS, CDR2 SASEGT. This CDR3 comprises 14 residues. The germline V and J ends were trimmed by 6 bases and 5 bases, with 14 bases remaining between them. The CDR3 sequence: CASSATGPHQPQHF. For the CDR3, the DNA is TGTGCCAGCAGCGCTACAGGGCCCCATCAGCCCCAGCATTTT.

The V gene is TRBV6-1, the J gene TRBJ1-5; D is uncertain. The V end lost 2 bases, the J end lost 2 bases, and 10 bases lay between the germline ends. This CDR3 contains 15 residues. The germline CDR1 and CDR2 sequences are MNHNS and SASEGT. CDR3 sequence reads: CASSETAQRNQPQHF. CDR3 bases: TGTGCCAGCAGTGAAACGGCACAGCGCAATCAGCCCCAGCATTTT.

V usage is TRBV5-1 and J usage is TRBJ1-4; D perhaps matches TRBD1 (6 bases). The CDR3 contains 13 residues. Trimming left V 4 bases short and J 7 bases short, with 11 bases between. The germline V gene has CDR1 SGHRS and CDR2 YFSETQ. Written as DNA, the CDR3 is TGCGCCAGCAGCGTGGGGGGCGGTGAAAAACTGTTTTTT. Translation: CASSVGGGEKLFF.

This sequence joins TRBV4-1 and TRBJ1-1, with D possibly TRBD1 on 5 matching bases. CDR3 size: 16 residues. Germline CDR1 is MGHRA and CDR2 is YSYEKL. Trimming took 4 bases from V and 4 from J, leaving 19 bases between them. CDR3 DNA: TGCGCCAGCAGCCCGGGCGGGGCGACTAGTCGCACTGAAGCTTTCTTT. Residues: CASSPGGATSRTEAFF.

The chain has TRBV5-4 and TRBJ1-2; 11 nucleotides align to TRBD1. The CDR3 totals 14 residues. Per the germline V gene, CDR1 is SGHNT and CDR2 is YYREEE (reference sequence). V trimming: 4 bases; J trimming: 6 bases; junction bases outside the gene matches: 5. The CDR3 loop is CASSNGQGANGYTF. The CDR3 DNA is TGTGCCAGCAGCAACGGACAGGGGGCTAATGGCTACACCTTC.

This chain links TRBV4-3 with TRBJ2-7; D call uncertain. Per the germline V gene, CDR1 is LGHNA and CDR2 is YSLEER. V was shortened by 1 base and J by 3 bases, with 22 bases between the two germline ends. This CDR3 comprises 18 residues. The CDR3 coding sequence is TGCGCCAGCAGCCAAGTTCTTGGGCCCCACCGACGAAACTACGAGCAGTACTTC. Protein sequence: CASSQVLGPHRRNYEQYF.

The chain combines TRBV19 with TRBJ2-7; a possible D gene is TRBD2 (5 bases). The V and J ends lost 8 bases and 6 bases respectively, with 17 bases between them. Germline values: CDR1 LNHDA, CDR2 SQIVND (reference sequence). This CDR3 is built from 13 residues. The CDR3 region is CASYSRERGEQYF. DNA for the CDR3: TGTGCCAGTTACTCGAGGGAACGCGGCGAGCAGTACTTC.

The CDR3 protein is CASSLKGSFYEQYF. The CDR3 DNA follows: TGTGCCAGCAGTTTAAAGGGGAGCTTCTACGAGCAGTACTTC. The chain combines TRBV27 with TRBJ2-7; tentatively, D is TRBD1 or TRBD2 (5 bases each). This CDR3 has 14 residues. CDR1 is MNHEY, CDR2 SMNVEV, per germline (reference sequence). V lost 2 bases to trimming and J lost 3 bases, with 11 bases between them.

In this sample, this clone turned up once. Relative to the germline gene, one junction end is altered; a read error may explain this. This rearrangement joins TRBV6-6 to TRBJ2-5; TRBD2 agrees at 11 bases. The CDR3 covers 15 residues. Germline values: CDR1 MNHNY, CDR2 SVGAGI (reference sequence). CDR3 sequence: CAGSLTSGDVKEQYF. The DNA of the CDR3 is TGTGCCGGCAGTCTGACTAGCGGGGACGTGAAGGAGCAGTACTTC.

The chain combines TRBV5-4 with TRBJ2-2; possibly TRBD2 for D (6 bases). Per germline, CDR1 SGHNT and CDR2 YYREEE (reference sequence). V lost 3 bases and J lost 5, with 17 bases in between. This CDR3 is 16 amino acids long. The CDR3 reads CASSSFGRDLTGELFF. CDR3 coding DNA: TGTGCCAGCAGCTCATTCGGGCGGGACCTAACCGGGGAGCTGTTTTTT. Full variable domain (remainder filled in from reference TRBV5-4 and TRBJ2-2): ETGVTQSPTHLIKTRGQQVTLRCSSQSGHNTVSWYQQALGQGPQFIFQYYREEENGRGNFPPRFSGLQFPNYSSELNVNALELDDSALYLCASSSFGRDLTGELFFGEGSRLTVL.

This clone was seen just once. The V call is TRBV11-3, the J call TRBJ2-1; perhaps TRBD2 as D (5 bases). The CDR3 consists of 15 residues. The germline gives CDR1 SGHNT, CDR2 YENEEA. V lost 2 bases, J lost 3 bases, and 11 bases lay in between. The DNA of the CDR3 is TGTGCCAGCAGCTTAAGGACCGCGGGCTACAATGAGCAGTTCTTC. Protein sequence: CASSLRTAGYNEQFF.

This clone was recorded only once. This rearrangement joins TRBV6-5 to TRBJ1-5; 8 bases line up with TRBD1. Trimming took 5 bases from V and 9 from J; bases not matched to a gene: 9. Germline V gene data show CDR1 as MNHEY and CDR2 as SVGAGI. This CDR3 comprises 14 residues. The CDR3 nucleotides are TGTGCCAGCAGTCCTACAGGGGGTTATATGCCCCAGCATTTT. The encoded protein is CASSPTGGYMPQHF.

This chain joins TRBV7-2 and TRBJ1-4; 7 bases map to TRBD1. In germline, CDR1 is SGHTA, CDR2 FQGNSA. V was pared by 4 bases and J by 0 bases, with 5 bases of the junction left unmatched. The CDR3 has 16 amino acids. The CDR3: CASSSEGGSTNEKLFF. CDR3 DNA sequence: TGTGCCAGCAGCTCAGAAGGGGGCTCAACTAATGAAAAACTGTTTTTT.

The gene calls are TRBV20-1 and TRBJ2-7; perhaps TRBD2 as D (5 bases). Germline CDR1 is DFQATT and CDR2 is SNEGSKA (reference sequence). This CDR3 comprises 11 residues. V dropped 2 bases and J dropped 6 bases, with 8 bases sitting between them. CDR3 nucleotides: TGCAGTGCTAGATCTGCGGGCGAGCAGTACTTC. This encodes CSARSAGEQYF.

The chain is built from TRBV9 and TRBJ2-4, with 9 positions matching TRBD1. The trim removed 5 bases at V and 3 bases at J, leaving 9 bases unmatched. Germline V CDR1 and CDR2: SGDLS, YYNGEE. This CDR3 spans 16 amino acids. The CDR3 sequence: CASSSDRGYDKNIQYF. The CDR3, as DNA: TGTGCCAGCAGTTCGGACAGGGGCTACGACAAAAACATTCAGTACTTC.

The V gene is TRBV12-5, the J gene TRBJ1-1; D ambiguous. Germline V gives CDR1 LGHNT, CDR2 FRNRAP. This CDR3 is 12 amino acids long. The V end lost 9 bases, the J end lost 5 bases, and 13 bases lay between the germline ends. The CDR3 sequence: CASKITDTEAFF. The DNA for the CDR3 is TGTGCTAGCAAAATAACTGATACTGAAGCTTTCTTT.

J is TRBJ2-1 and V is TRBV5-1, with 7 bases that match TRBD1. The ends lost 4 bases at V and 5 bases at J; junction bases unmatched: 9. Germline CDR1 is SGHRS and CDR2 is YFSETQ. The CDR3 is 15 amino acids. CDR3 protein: CASSKQGLSDNEQFF. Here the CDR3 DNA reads TGCGCCAGCAGCAAACAGGGGCTGTCGGACAATGAGCAGTTCTTC.